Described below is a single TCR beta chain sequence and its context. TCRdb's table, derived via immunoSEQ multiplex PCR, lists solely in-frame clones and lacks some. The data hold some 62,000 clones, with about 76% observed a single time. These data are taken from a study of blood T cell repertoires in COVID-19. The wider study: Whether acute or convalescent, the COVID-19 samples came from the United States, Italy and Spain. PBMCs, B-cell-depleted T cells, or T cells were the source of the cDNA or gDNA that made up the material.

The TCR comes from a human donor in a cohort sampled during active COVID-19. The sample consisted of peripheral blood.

The CDR3 region is CASSDLSGGSEQFF. The CDR3 bases are TGTGCCAGCAGTGACCTCAGCGGGGGTAGTGAGCAGTTCTTC. V usage is TRBV6-4 and J usage is TRBJ2-1, with TRBD2 matching 8 bases. CDR3 length: 14 residues. With V trimmed by 2 bases and J by 9 bases, 6 bases remained unmatched. CDR1 and CDR2 from the germline V gene are MRHNA and SNTAGT.